Listed here are 13 T cell receptor beta chains from one sample, sequenced in a study of CD8 T cells in ankylosing spondylitis. Study-level points and caveats: Seemingly characteristic of ankylosing spondylitis blood was a TCR beta motif consisting of about 8 highly homologous variants.

No antigen is known for these receptors. TCRdb re-derived calls from the 5' RACE reads in MiXCR, one entry per CDR3 protein. Among about 540,000 distinct CDR3 sequences listed, approximately 12% were seen once. Sequenced input: blood, either unsorted or a sorted T cell fraction (not recorded which). All receptors derive from a male donor with ankylosing spondylitis.

This clonotype was observed many times. This rearrangement joins TRBV7-9 to TRBJ2-1; 11 bases are a match to TRBD2. CDR1 SEHNR and CDR2 FQNEAQ come from the germline V gene (reference sequence). The CDR3 sequence is 17 residues long. V trimming: 3 bases; J trimming: 0 bases; junction bases outside the gene matches: 4. CDR3 amino acids: CASSFTLAGGSYNEQFF. The CDR3 DNA sequence: TGTGCCAGCAGCTTCACGCTAGCGGGAGGCTCCTACAATGAGCAGTTCTTC.

The gene calls are TRBV5-1 and TRBJ1-6; 9 bases line up with TRBD1. Per germline, CDR1 SGHRS and CDR2 YFSETQ. The V and J ends lost 4 bases and 8 bases, in that order; junction bases with no gene match: 10. This CDR3 is 16 amino acids long. The CDR3 region has the DNA TGCGCCAGCAGCGACCCGAGAGGGACAGGGCATTCACCCCTCCACTTT. This encodes CASSDPRGTGHSPLHF.

There are a few counts of this clonotype. This chain connects TRBV6-1 to TRBJ2-5; D gene ambiguous. The CDR3 is 13 amino acids. Per the germline V gene, CDR1 is MNHNS and CDR2 is SASEGT. V was clipped by 7 bases and J by 2 bases, with 11 bases between them. CDR3 nucleotide sequence: TGTGCCAGCACCACTATTCCGCAAGAGACCCAGTACTTC. Protein: CASTTIPQETQYF.

The sample holds a few counts of this clonotype. The chain carries TRBV7-9 and TRBJ2-1, with TRBD1 as a possible D gene (5 bases). V lost 6 bases, J lost 5 bases, and 20 bases lay in between. CDR3 length equals 16 residues. Germline V lookup: CDR1 SEHNR, CDR2 FQNEAQ (reference sequence). CDR3 sequence: CASSRKGVALNNEQFF. CDR3 bases: TGTGCCAGCAGTCGTAAAGGGGTAGCCCTAAACAATGAGCAGTTCTTC. Full variable domain (rest looked up from reference TRBV7-9 and TRBJ2-1): DTGVSQNPRHKITKRGQNVTFRCDPISEHNRLYWYRQTLGQGPEFLTYFQNEAQLEKSRLLSDRFSAERPKGSFSTLEIQRTEQGDSAMYLCASSRKGVALNNEQFFGPGTRLTVL.

This clonotype was counted only a few times. V usage is TRBV14 and J usage is TRBJ1-3; TRBD1 matches 10 bases. Germline loops: CDR1 SGHDN, CDR2 FVKESK. With V trimmed by 6 bases and J by 2 bases, 13 bases remained unmatched. This CDR3 has 18 amino acids. In nucleotides, the CDR3 is TGTGCCAGCAGTCTCCGGTGGGACAGGGGAGTGGCTGGAAACACCATATATTTT. This codes for CASSLRWDRGVAGNTIYF.

This chain connects TRBV20-1 to TRBJ1-5; D gene ambiguous. CDR1 DFQATT and CDR2 SNEGSKA come from the germline V gene (reference sequence). V lost 3 bases and J lost 1, with 7 bases in between. This CDR3 has 13 residues. The CDR3: CSARSGSNQPQHF. The DNA of the CDR3 is TGCAGTGCTAGGTCTGGGAGCAATCAGCCCCAGCATTTT.

The rearrangement joins TRBV20-1 to TRBJ2-2; 9 bases are shared with TRBD2. CDR3 length: 15 residues. Trimming removed 1 base from V and 5 bases from J; junction bases left unmatched: 5. From germline, CDR1 is DFQATT and CDR2 SNEGSKA (reference sequence). CDR3 in amino acids: CSARVAAGGTGELFF. In DNA, the CDR3 is TGCAGTGCTAGAGTCGCAGCGGGAGGTACCGGGGAGCTGTTTTTT.

V is TRBV11-2 and J is TRBJ1-1, with a weak D call TRBD1 (5 bases). Germline CDR1 SGHAT, CDR2 FQNNGV. This CDR3 has 13 residues. Trimming cost V 0 bases and J 14 bases, with 16 bases left between them. CDR3 loop: CASSLDRRGDLFF. The CDR3 nucleotides are TGTGCCAGCAGCTTAGATCGGAGGGGTGATCTATTCTTT.

This chain connects TRBV24-1 to TRBJ2-2, with a weak D call TRBD1 (6 bases). The germline V gene has CDR1 KGHDR and CDR2 SFDVKD. V gave up 1 base and J gave up 2 bases, with 10 bases separating them. CDR3 length equals 16 residues. CDR3 sequence (DNA): TGTGCCACCAGTGATTTAGGCAGGGGAAACACCGGGGAGCTGTTTTTT. Protein sequence: CATSDLGRGNTGELFF.

This clonotype was seen a few times. This sequence joins TRBV2 and TRBJ2-5, with TRBD1 matching over 8 bases. V shed 8 bases, J shed 4 bases, and the junction held 6 bases outside the gene matches. This CDR3 contains 13 residues. Germline-derived CDR1 and CDR2 are SNHLY and FYNNEI. The CDR3 DNA follows: TGTGCCAGCGGAACCAGGGGGCGAGAGACCCAGTACTTC. Translation: CASGTRGRETQYF.

This chain joins TRBV7-2 and TRBJ2-3, with 9 bases identical to TRBD2. The CDR3 is made up of 17 amino acids. Trimming took 2 bases from V and 5 from J; bases not matched to a gene: 11. Germline lookup yields CDR1 SGHTA and CDR2 FQGNSA. The CDR3 region is CASSLRASGTKRDTQYF. The CDR3 bases are TGTGCCAGCAGCTTAAGGGCTAGCGGGACCAAAAGAGATACGCAGTATTTT. Based on the CDR3 plus reference TRBV7-2 and TRBJ2-3, the full variable domain is GAGVSQSPSNKVTEKGKDVELRCDPISGHTALYWYRQSLGQGLEFLIYFQGNSAPDKSGLPSDRFSAERTGGSVSTLTIQRTQQEDSAVYLCASSLRASGTKRDTQYFGPGTRLTVL.

This clonotype was counted at least ten times. The rearrangement uses TRBV7-2 and TRBJ2-2, with D possibly being TRBD2 (5 bases). The CDR3 runs to 15 residues. CDR1 and CDR2 (germline): SGHTA, FQGNSA. Trimming cost V 5 bases and J 4 bases, with 14 bases left between them. The CDR3 DNA follows: TGTGCCAGCAGCCCACGGGATTCCCTCACCGGGGAGCTGTTTTTT. Translated: CASSPRDSLTGELFF.

The rearrangement joins TRBV20-1 to TRBJ1-1; D remains unclear. CDR3 length equals 14 residues. V was trimmed by 6 bases and J by 1 base, leaving 15 bases between them. CDR1 DFQATT and CDR2 SNEGSKA come from the germline V gene (reference sequence). The CDR3 spells CSAAPVYRNTEAFF. The DNA of the CDR3 is TGCAGTGCCGCTCCGGTTTACCGGAACACTGAAGCTTTCTTT.